The T cell receptor (beta chain) described here comes from a study of T cells after yellow fever vaccination. Study conclusions and caveats: Booster samples showed a return of most primary-vaccination clones (around 96% CD4, about 85% CD8). Weaker, the secondary response had a peak occurring faster, on day 5 versus 15. Shared CD4/CD8 clonotypes were a small share, likely from convergent recombination.

5'RACE template switching added a universal primer site and UMIs to TCR cDNA. TCRdb reanalysed the 5' RACE reads using MiXCR and keeps one entry per CDR3 protein. The data show 360,000 or so distinct CDR3 sequences, around 10% seen once. V lost 6 bases and J lost 0; bases outside the gene matches: 10. This CDR3 has 18 residues. CDR1 and CDR2 from the germline V gene are MDHEN and SYDVKM. Points on this clonotype: No antigen is known for it.

This receptor was obtained from a man aged 18 to 29 who received the YFV17D yellow fever vaccine. The V gene is TRBV28, the J gene TRBJ1-6; 8 bases map to TRBD1. The sample here was PBMCs, taken on the day of the first yellow fever vaccination. The CDR3 DNA is TGTGCCAGCAGCCCCTACGACAGGGGCTACTCCTATAATTCACCCCTCCACTTT. Translated, it gives CASSPYDRGYSYNSPLHF.